Each of the 16 T cell receptor beta chains below was sequenced from the same sample in a study of T cells in Graves' hyperthyroidism and ophthalmopathy. TCR beta CDR3 sequences were amplified from RNA transcripts. First-round RT-PCR of the TCR CDR3 relied on the HTBI primer set. TCRdb reprocessed the multiplex PCR reads via MiXCR and lists one record per CDR3 protein. The repertoire holds around 350,000 distinct CDR3 sequences, with about a fifth as singletons. The sequencing sample was made of blood. These receptors were obtained from a woman aged 18-29 years with Graves' hyperthyroidism.

This clonotype has a handful of counts. A much larger clone differs from this one at a single base, so this may be a read error. The rearrangement links TRBV6-1 to TRBJ1-1; the match to TRBD1 covers 9 bases. The length of the CDR3 is 13 residues. CDR1 MNHNS and CDR2 SASEGT come from the germline V gene. DNA for the CDR3: TGTGCCGGAGGGACAGGGATGATCACTGAAGCTTGCTTT. It specifies CAGGTGMITEACF.

This clonotype was seen just once. V usage is TRBV7-6 and J usage is TRBJ1-1; no clear D gene. Germline V gives CDR1 SGHVS, CDR2 FNYEAQ. The CDR3 spans 12 residues. Trimming removed 4 bases at V and 6 bases at J, with 9 bases between. CDR3 sequence reads: CASSSDAPEAFF. The CDR3, as DNA: TGTGCCAGCAGCTCGGACGCTCCTGAAGCTTTCTTT.

The rearrangement joins TRBV5-5 to TRBJ2-1; 12 bases are a match to TRBD2. This CDR3 spans 14 amino acids. Germline V gives CDR1 SGHKS, CDR2 YYEKEE (reference sequence). Germline trimming cut 4 bases from V and 14 bases from J; bases unmatched to any gene: 10. The CDR3: CASSPGLAGGRKFF. CDR3 bases: TGTGCCAGCAGCCCCGGGCTAGCGGGGGGGCGAAAGTTCTTC.

This clonotype appeared many times. The V call is TRBV28, the J call TRBJ1-5; 9 bases align to TRBD1. The CDR3 is made up of 15 amino acids. V gave up 1 base and J gave up 5 bases; unmatched junction bases: 3. Looked up from germline, CDR1 is MDHEN and CDR2 is SYDVKM. This CDR3 reads CASSLSGTGYQPQHF. Written as DNA, the CDR3 is TGTGCCAGCAGTTTATCGGGGACAGGGTATCAGCCCCAGCATTTT.

This clonotype was seen at least ten times. The gene calls are TRBV28 and TRBJ2-7; 8 bases are shared with TRBD1. J gave up 7 bases and V 6 bases, and 2 bases lay outside the gene matches. The V gene's germline CDR1 is MDHEN and CDR2 SYDVKM. The CDR3 spans 11 residues. CDR3 in amino acids: CASRQGVEQYF. DNA of the CDR3: TGTGCCAGCAGACAGGGGGTGGAGCAGTACTTC.

This clonotype was seen repeatedly, ten times or more. The V gene is TRBV6-1, the J gene TRBJ1-1; a possible D gene is TRBD1 (5 bases). Germline values: CDR1 MNHNS, CDR2 SASEGT. V was clipped by 3 bases and J by 0 bases, with 11 bases between them. CDR3 length: 15 amino acids. The CDR3, as DNA: TGTGCCAGCAGTGACGGACAATTTATGAACACTGAAGCTTTCTTT. Its protein product is CASSDGQFMNTEAFF.

To note about this clonotype: A junction boundary mismatches the germline segment, possibly from a read error. The genes are TRBV20-1 and TRBJ2-4; TRBD1 matches 7 bases. The CDR3 has 15 amino acids. Per germline, CDR1 DFQATT and CDR2 SNEGSKA (reference sequence). CDR3 nucleotides: TGCAGTGCTTCCCGGGACAGTCTAGCCAAAAACATTAAGTACTTC. The encoded protein is CSASRDSLAKNIKYF.

V usage is TRBV6-1 and J usage is TRBJ2-7; D gene ambiguous. Per germline, CDR1 MNHNS and CDR2 SASEGT. This CDR3 contains 14 residues. V was cut by 0 bases and J by 0 bases, with 6 bases left in between. CDR3 amino acids: CASSEAGYSYEQYF. The DNA for the CDR3 is TGTGCCAGCAGTGAAGCGGGTTACTCCTACGAGCAGTACTTC.

This clonotype came up many times. The rearrangement joins TRBV6-5 to TRBJ1-5, with D perhaps TRBD1 (5 bases). Germline CDR1 and CDR2: MNHEY and SVGAGI. The ends were cut back, 3 bases at V and 6 bases at J, with 12 bases in the middle. CDR3 size: 14 residues. In DNA form, the CDR3 reads TGTGCCAGCAGTTATGGGGGGGGAAGTCAGCCCCAGCATTTT. Protein product: CASSYGGGSQPQHF.

This clonotype was seen at least ten times. J is TRBJ2-5 and V is TRBV28; tentative D call: TRBD2 (6 bases). The length of the CDR3 is 16 residues. With 7 bases removed from V and 5 bases from J, the gap between germline ends came to 23 bases. CDR1 is MDHEN, CDR2 SYDVKM, per germline. The CDR3 sequence: CASNAPRGTRRETQYF. The CDR3 DNA reads TGTGCCAGCAATGCTCCTCGGGGGACCCGTAGGGAGACCCAGTACTTC.

This clonotype was counted many times. This sequence joins TRBV10-3 and TRBJ1-1; D might be TRBD1 (5 bases). Trimming shortened V by 6 bases and J by 1 base, and 12 bases separated the two germline ends. This CDR3 spans 14 amino acids. Germline CDR1 reads ENHRY; CDR2 reads SYGVKD. CDR3 amino acids: CAISPGEGNTEAFF. CDR3 DNA sequence: TGTGCCATCAGCCCGGGGGAGGGGAACACTGAAGCTTTCTTT.

On this clonotype itself: A much larger clonotype is one base distant, so this may be a read error. The chain recombines TRBV25-1 with TRBJ2-7, with D possibly being TRBD1 (5 bases). Germline values: CDR1 MGHDK, CDR2 SYGVNS. This CDR3 contains 13 residues. The DNA of the CDR3 is TGTGGCAGCAGTAAGGACATATCCTACGAGCAGTACTTC. The encoded protein is CGSSKDISYEQYF.

This clonotype has ten or more counts. V gene TRBV28 combines with J gene TRBJ2-7; tentatively, D is TRBD1 (6 bases). V was shortened by 6 bases and J by 3 bases, with 21 bases between the two germline ends. CDR3 length: 16 residues. Per germline, CDR1 MDHEN and CDR2 SYDVKM. The CDR3 DNA sequence: TGTGCCAGCAGCCGGCCCCCAGACAGGCCCCTCTACGAGCAGTACTTC. Translated: CASSRPPDRPLYEQYF.

In this sample, this clonotype turned up a few times. The chain couples TRBV6-5 to TRBJ1-1; D remains ambiguous. V was shortened by 4 bases and J by 5 bases, with 11 bases between the two germline ends. Germline V CDR1 and CDR2: MNHEY, SVGAGI. This CDR3 contains 13 residues. In DNA, the CDR3 is TGTGCCAGCAGTTGGGATCTAGGGACTGAAGCTTTCTTT. This gives the protein CASSWDLGTEAFF.

This clonotype was found many times. This rearrangement joins TRBV6-1 to TRBJ2-7, with D hard to call. The CDR3 is made up of 13 amino acids. V lost 6 bases and J 3 bases, leaving 12 bases between the germline ends. Germline V gene lookup returns CDR1 MNHNS and CDR2 SASEGT. DNA of the CDR3: TGTGCCAGCAGACCGGTCGTGGGCTACGAGCAGTACTTC. Its protein is CASRPVVGYEQYF.

The rearrangement links TRBV19 to TRBJ2-2, with D possibly TRBD2 on 5 matching bases. The length of the CDR3 is 16 residues. Germline CDR1 is LNHDA and CDR2 is SQIVND (reference sequence). Between the trimmed V and J ends, which lost 5 bases and 6 bases, there was a span of 19 bases. Written as DNA, the CDR3 is TGTGCCAGTAGTCTGAGGCCCTTTGAGGAGGCCGGGGAGCTGTTTTTT. Translating gives CASSLRPFEEAGELFF.